Presented here are 17 T cell receptor beta chains from one specimen sequenced in a study of Graves' ophthalmopathy and Graves' hyperthyroidism. Using RNA transcripts, the TCR beta CDR3 regions were amplified. The workflow started with a first-round RT-PCR run with HTBI primers and then moved on to a second-round multiplex PCR. Via MiXCR, TCRdb re-called the multiplex PCR reads, giving one row per CDR3 protein. This sample yields about 700,000 distinct CDR3 sequences, of which about 40% are seen a single time; 3% to 3.5% belongs to the top ten. Material for sequencing was peripheral blood. Receptor source: an adult man with Graves' ophthalmopathy.

This clonotype has at least ten counts. The rearrangement uses TRBV19 and TRBJ1-5; the match to TRBD1 covers 8 bases. CDR1 is LNHDA and CDR2 is SQIVND in the germline V gene (reference sequence). The CDR3 sequence is 15 residues long. V dropped 6 bases and J dropped 0; count of bases not matched to a gene: 4. As DNA, the CDR3 is TGTGCCAGTAGCCTGACAGGGGATAGCAATCAGCCCCAGCATTTT. Its translation: CASSLTGDSNQPQHF.

The V and J genes are TRBV7-8 and TRBJ1-6; 8 bases line up with TRBD1. The CDR3 is 21 residues long. V lost 2 bases to trimming and J lost 0 bases; unmatched junction nucleotides: 15. CDR1 is SGHVS and CDR2 is FQNEAQ in the germline V gene. The CDR3 spells CASSLHPGQGTHSSYNSPLHF. The DNA for the CDR3 is TGTGCCAGCAGCTTACACCCCGGACAGGGCACCCATAGCTCCTATAATTCACCCCTCCACTTT.

This clonotype was detected many times. The V call is TRBV12-3 or TRBV12-4, the J call TRBJ1-1; perhaps TRBD1 as D (5 bases). Trimming removed 1 base at V and 11 bases at J, with 11 bases between. The CDR3 consists of 12 residues. The CDR3 nucleotides read TGTGCCAGCAGTTTAGTCAGGGAACAGGCTTTCTTT. Its protein is CASSLVREQAFF.

Comment on this clonotype: The CDR3 end shows no conserved phenylalanine or tryptophan, and so a read error is likely. The DNA is omitted, as the CDR3 cannot be located on it reliably, and the CDR3 follows TCRdb's listing. The V gene is TRBV7-8, the J gene TRBJ2-6; no DNA check was done on the table's D call, TRBD1. Counting both end residues, the CDR3 totals 9 amino acids. Germline V lookup: CDR1 SGHVS, CDR2 FQNEAQ. Here the CDR3 reads CASSLAWGP.

This clonotype was seen at least ten times. The V and J genes are TRBV15 and TRBJ2-5; no reliable D call. Trimming removed 7 bases from V and 2 bases from J, with 17 bases in between. CDR3 size: 15 residues. Germline lookup yields CDR1 LNHNV and CDR2 YYDKDF (reference sequence). The CDR3, as DNA: TGTGCCACCATGGCTTGGCCAGCTCAACAAGAGACCCAGTACTTC. This codes for CATMAWPAQQETQYF.

The rearrangement links TRBV7-9 to TRBJ2-2; 11 bases are a match to TRBD1. The junction had 5 bases not matched to a gene; V was cut back by 4 bases and J by 4 bases. CDR1 is SEHNR and CDR2 is FQNEAQ in the germline V gene (reference sequence). The CDR3 sequence is 16 residues long. The CDR3 here is CASSSTGTGGTGELFF. The CDR3 DNA is TGTGCCAGCAGCTCGACCGGGACAGGGGGCACCGGGGAGCTGTTTTTT.

The chain is built from TRBV19 and TRBJ1-2, with D tentatively TRBD1 (6 bases). This CDR3 contains 14 residues. The V end was cut by 6 bases, the J end by 0 bases, with 11 bases between. In germline, CDR1 is LNHDA, CDR2 SQIVND (reference sequence). The CDR3 DNA follows: TGTGCCAGTAGATTCAACAGGGCTAACTATGGCTACACCTTC. This translates into CASRFNRANYGYTF.

This clonotype was seen repeatedly, ten times or more. This chain uses TRBV9 with TRBJ1-2; weak D call: TRBD1 (6 bases). V was clipped by 0 bases and J by 3 bases, with 9 bases between them. Germline CDR1 and CDR2: SGDLS and YYNGEE. The CDR3 is 14 residues long. The CDR3 loop reads CASSVGGGDYGYTF. CDR3 DNA sequence: TGTGCCAGCAGCGTAGGAGGGGGAGACTATGGCTACACCTTC.

To note about this clonotype: The junction shows a germline mismatch at one end, possibly a read error. The chain uses TRBV12-3 or TRBV12-4 and TRBJ1-5, with a weak D call TRBD1 (6 bases). The CDR3 length is 14 residues. The CDR3 sequence is CAGSLLGAGQPQHF. In nucleotides, the CDR3 is TGTGCCGGCAGTTTATTGGGGGCCGGTCAGCCCCAGCATTTT.

This clonotype turned up a few times. For the CDR3, the DNA is TGTGCCAGCAGCTTAGCGCGGGGTAGCGGGGGGGAGCAAGAGACCCAGTACTTC. Its protein product is CASSLARGSGGEQETQYF. V is TRBV7-2 and J is TRBJ2-5, with 11 bases aligning to TRBD2. Germline trimming cut 0 bases from V and 2 bases from J; bases unmatched to any gene: 8. Germline CDR1 reads SGHTA; CDR2 reads FQGNSA. The CDR3 length is 18 residues.

Concerning this clonotype itself: Just one base apart from a much larger clone, this may be a read error. The conserved phenylalanine or tryptophan normally closing the CDR3 is absent here, so this likely arose from a read error. The V gene is TRBV5-5, the J gene TRBJ2-7; D is undetermined. Germline V gene lookup returns CDR1 SGHKS and CDR2 YYEKEE (reference sequence). V gave up 2 bases and J gave up 0 bases, with 15 bases separating them. This CDR3 is built from 16 residues. The CDR3 region is CASSLGLGSRSYEQYL. The DNA of the CDR3 is TGTGCCAGCAGCTTAGGCCTAGGATCGCGCTCCTACGAGCAGTACCTC.

This clonotype was detected ten times or more. The rearrangement uses TRBV29-1 and TRBJ1-3; D not certain. This CDR3 is 17 amino acids long. Trimming cost V 5 bases and J 0 bases, with 20 bases left between them. Germline V CDR1 and CDR2: SQVTM, ANQGSEA. The CDR3 reads CSVSPYGRLDSGNTIYF. CDR3 coding DNA: TGCAGCGTTTCACCCTACGGCAGACTAGACTCTGGAAACACCATATATTTT.

J is TRBJ2-6 and V is TRBV7-8; a weak D match, TRBD2 (6 bases). V shed 3 bases and J shed 5 bases, with 11 bases lying between them. This CDR3 is 15 amino acids long. CDR1 is SGHVS and CDR2 is FQNEAQ in the germline V gene. CDR3 nucleotide sequence: TGTGCCAGCAGCTTCGGTGGCGGGAGGGCCAACGTCCTGACTTTC. It encodes CASSFGGGRANVLTF.

The chain recombines TRBV13 with TRBJ2-7; 14 bases fit TRBD2. Germline loops: CDR1 PRHDT, CDR2 FYEKMQ (reference sequence). This CDR3 is 15 amino acids long. J lost 6 bases, V lost 1 base, and 2 bases had no gene match. CDR3 sequence (DNA): TGTGCCAGCAGCTTAGCGGGACTAGCGGGAGTCGAGCAGTACTTC. It specifies CASSLAGLAGVEQYF. The full variable domain, in which reference TRBV13 and TRBJ2-7 provide the parts outside the CDR3, is AAGVIQSPRHLIKEKRETATLKCYPIPRHDTVYWYQQGPGQDPQFLISFYEKMQSDKGSIPDRFSAQQFSDYHSELNMSSLELGDSALYFCASSLAGLAGVEQYFGPGTRLTVT.

J is TRBJ1-2 and V is TRBV10-3; 9 bases agree with TRBD1. Germline CDR1 is ENHRY and CDR2 is SYGVKD. V gave up 10 bases and J gave up 2 bases; unmatched junction bases: 8. The CDR3 contains 14 residues. The CDR3 spells CATSIGQGNYGYTF. The CDR3 nucleotides are TGTGCCACCTCAATTGGACAGGGGAACTATGGCTACACCTTC.

The table lists this clonotype with many counts. J is TRBJ2-5 and V is TRBV9; perhaps TRBD2 as D (5 bases). The CDR3 consists of 18 residues. Germline loops: CDR1 SGDLS, CDR2 YYNGEE. The ends were cut back, 0 bases at V and 2 bases at J, with 20 bases in the middle. As DNA, the CDR3 is TGTGCCAGCAGCGTAGCTCTGGACTCTTATCTGGAACAAGAGACCCAGTACTTC. It specifies CASSVALDSYLEQETQYF.

This chain joins TRBV25-1 and TRBJ1-6; TRBD1 is a possible D gene (6 bases). The CDR3 sequence is 15 residues long. Per germline, CDR1 MGHDK and CDR2 SYGVNS. Trimming stripped 8 bases from V and 7 bases from J, with 18 bases between. In DNA form, the CDR3 reads TGTGCCAGCTCCGCCCAAGGGGGTGGGAATTCACCCCTCCACTTT. This gives the protein CASSAQGGGNSPLHF. Complete variable domain (other parts from reference TRBV25-1 and TRBJ1-6): EADIYQTPRYLVIGTGKKITLECSQTMGHDKMYWYQQDPGMELHLIHYSYGVNSTEKGDLSSESTVSRIRTEHFPLTLESARPSHTSQYLCASSAQGGGNSPLHFGNGTRLTVT.